A selection of T cell receptor beta chains follows, all from one sample in a study of blood T cell repertoires in COVID-19. Measured with immunoSEQ multiplex PCR; TCRdb has only the in-frame clones, and not every one. The sample has about 14,000 clones, around 84% seen once. Sequenced material: peripheral blood. Receptors were obtained from a woman in her 50s with active or convalescent COVID-19. Each CDR3 is given with its conserved first and last residue.

V	J	CDR3
TRBV10-1	TRBJ1-5	CASSESGGAGPQHF
TRBV7-9	TRBJ1-1	CASRSRGPNTEAFF
TRBV14	TRBJ2-3	CASSQEVGLQGTTDTQYF
TRBV6-1	TRBJ1-3	CASSERGSGNTIYF
TRBV11-3	TRBJ2-3	CASSWGTGSTDTQYF
TRBV4-1	TRBJ2-5	CASSQTQLETQYF
TRBV11-3	TRBJ2-1	CASSASTSGRNEQFF
TRBV12-3/TRBV12-4	TRBJ2-7	CASSFNYEQYF
TRBV5-5	TRBJ2-3	CASSRGITDTQYF
TRBV4-1	TRBJ1-2	CASSQWWRVNYGYTF
TRBV19	TRBJ1-1	CASSIRPHGTEAFF
TRBV20-1	TRBJ2-5	CSASTFSGRSRETQYF
TRBV18	TRBJ2-5	CASSPVGGEETQYF
TRBV15	TRBJ1-1	CATSRTPEAFF
TRBV14	TRBJ2-1	CASSQVGDYEQFF
TRBV3-1/TRBV3-2	TRBJ1-5	CASSQGGQPQHF
TRBV2	TRBJ1-6	CASSEFQGIASPLHF
TRBV7-9	TRBJ2-7	CASRPPRGYEQYF
TRBV7-9	TRBJ2-3	CASSLAGRGTDTQYF
TRBV5-4	TRBJ2-5	CASSLALARQETQYF
TRBV11-2	TRBJ1-2	CASSLAGTFPNYGYTF
TRBV6-6	TRBJ2-2	CASSLRDRGIRELFF
TRBV24-1	TRBJ2-2	CATSDWGQGSGELFF
TRBV7-9	TRBJ2-3	CASSLSGGPGGDTQYF
TRBV12-3/TRBV12-4	TRBJ1-2	CASSSAGHGYTF
TRBV6-5	TRBJ2-7	CASSQGGDPAYEQYF
TRBV10-3	TRBJ2-5	CAIRWDTQETQYF
TRBV7-9	TRBJ2-1	CASSRGGLANYNEQFF
TRBV6-2/TRBV6-3	TRBJ2-7	CASSVTGTYEQYF
TRBV5-1	TRBJ2-1	CASSSGLAGGHNEQFF
TRBV19	TRBJ2-5	CASSSLTSGGKETQYF
TRBV4-1	TRBJ2-1	CASSQYAGGPKNEQFF
TRBV27	TRBJ2-1	CASSLAGSSYNEQFF
TRBV11-2	TRBJ1-5	CASSLEFRQPQHF
TRBV6-5	TRBJ1-2	CASRPTGNYGYTF
TRBV18	TRBJ2-5	CASSQLQGAGETQYF
TRBV21-1	TRBJ2-1	CASSLQGYNEQFF
TRBV5-1	TRBJ2-4	CASSSGTSGNIQYF
TRBV3-1/TRBV3-2	TRBJ2-2	CASSHLKGGRGNTGELFF
TRBV5-1	TRBJ2-3	CASSLASRGTGTDTQYF
TRBV28	TRBJ1-3	CASSPSEPRQGSSGNTIYF
TRBV2	TRBJ2-3	CASSSTLGVGDTQYF
TRBV19	TRBJ1-2	CASRLAGLYGYTF
TRBV19	TRBJ2-7	CASSVGSGTYEQYF
TRBV19	TRBJ2-7	CASSMSGSTYEQYF